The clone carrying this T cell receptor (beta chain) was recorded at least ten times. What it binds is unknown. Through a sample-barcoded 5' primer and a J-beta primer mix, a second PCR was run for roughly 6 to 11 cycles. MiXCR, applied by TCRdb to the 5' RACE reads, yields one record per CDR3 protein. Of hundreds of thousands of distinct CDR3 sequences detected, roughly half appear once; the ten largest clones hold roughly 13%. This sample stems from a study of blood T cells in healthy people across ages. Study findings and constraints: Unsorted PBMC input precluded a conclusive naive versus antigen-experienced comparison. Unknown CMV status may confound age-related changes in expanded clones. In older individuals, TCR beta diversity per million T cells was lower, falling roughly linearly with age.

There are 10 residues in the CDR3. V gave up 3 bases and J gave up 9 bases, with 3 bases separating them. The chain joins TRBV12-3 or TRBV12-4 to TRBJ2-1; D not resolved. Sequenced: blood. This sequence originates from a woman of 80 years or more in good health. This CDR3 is CASSFIEQFF. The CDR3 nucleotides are TGTGCCAGCAGTTTTATTGAGCAGTTCTTC.